This TCR beta chain was sequenced for a study of memory CD4+ T cells and cytomegalovirus serostatus. Original handling: Out-of-frame sequences were removed, leaving around 2.2 million distinct TCRbeta sequences. Assay used: immunoSEQ multiplex PCR; TCRdb lists only in-frame clones, some missing. The DNA gave D and trimming, while V, J and clone size come from that table. The sample holds approximately 65,000 clones; around 77% are singletons and the top ten take roughly 0.94%. Single viable CD3+CD4+CD8-CD45RO+ cells were sorted as the memory CD4+ T cells. Positive selection with CD4 microbeads enriched total CD4+ T cells. Germline V gives CDR1 KGHSH, CDR2 LQKENI. The V and J ends lost 4 bases and 6 bases, in that order; junction bases with no gene match: 7. The CDR3 is 14 amino acids. The sample holds a few counts of this clone. What it binds is not known. Study conclusions and caveats: Of approximately 150 reported CMV TCRbeta sequences, under 70 were found in memory CD4+ repertoires. A US-trained random forest predicted CMV serostatus with median AUC around 0.9.

The origin of this receptor is an adult in good health and CMV-seronegative. This chain links TRBV18 with TRBJ1-1, with 8 nucleotides matching TRBD1. The sequencing input was memory CD4+ T cells from blood. CDR3 residues: CASSRYDRGSEAFF. The DNA of the CDR3 is TGTGCCAGCTCACGGTACGACAGGGGATCTGAAGCTTTCTTT.